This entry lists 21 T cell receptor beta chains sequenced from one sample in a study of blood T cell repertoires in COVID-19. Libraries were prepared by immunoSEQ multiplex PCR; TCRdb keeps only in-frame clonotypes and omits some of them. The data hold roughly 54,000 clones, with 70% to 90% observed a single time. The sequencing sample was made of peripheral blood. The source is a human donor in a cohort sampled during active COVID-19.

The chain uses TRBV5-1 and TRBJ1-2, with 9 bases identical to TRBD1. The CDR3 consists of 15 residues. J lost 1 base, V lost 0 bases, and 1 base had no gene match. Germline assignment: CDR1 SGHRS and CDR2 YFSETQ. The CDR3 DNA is TGCGCCAGCAGCTTGGGACAGGGGGGTAACTATGGCTACACCTTC. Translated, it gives CASSLGQGGNYGYTF.

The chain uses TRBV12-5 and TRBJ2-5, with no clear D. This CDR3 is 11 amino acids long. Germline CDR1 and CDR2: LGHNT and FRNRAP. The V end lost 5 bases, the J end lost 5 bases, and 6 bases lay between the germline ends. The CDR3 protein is CASGTAETQYF. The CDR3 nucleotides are TGTGCTAGTGGTACTGCTGAGACCCAGTACTTC.

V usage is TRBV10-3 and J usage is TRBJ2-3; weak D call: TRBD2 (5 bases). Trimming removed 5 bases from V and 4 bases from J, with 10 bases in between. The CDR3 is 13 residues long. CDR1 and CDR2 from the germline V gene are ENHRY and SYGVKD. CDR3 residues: CAISKDWADTQYF. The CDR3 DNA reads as TGTGCCATCAGTAAGGACTGGGCAGATACGCAGTATTTT.

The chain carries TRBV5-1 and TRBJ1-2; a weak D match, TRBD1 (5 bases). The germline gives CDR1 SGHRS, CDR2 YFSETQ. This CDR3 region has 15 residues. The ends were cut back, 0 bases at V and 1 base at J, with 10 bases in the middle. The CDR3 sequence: CASSLGSGINYGYTF. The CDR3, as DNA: TGCGCCAGCAGCTTGGGGTCAGGGATTAACTATGGCTACACCTTC.

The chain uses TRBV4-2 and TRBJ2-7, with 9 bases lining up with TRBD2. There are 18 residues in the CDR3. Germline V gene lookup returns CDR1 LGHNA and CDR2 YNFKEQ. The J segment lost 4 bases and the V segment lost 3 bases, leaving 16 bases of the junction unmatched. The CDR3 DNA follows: TGTGCCAGCAGCCATCCGCAAAGCGGGGGGCCGGGAATGTACGAGCAGTACTTC. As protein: CASSHPQSGGPGMYEQYF.

The CDR3 loop is CASSDRPRGKGSEAFF. The CDR3 region has the DNA TGCGCCAGCAGTGACAGGCCGCGGGGGAAAGGGTCTGAAGCTTTCTTT. The rearrangement links TRBV10-1 to TRBJ1-1; D might be TRBD1 (5 bases). CDR3 length: 16 residues. With 3 bases removed from V and 6 bases from J, the gap between germline ends came to 20 bases. CDR1 and CDR2 (germline): WNHNN, SYGVQD (reference sequence).

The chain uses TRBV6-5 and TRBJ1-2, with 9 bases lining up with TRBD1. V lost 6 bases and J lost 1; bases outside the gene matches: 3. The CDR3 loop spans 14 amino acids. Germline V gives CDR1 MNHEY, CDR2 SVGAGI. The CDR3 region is CASRPGQGNYGYTF. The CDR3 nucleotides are TGTGCCAGCAGACCGGGACAGGGTAACTATGGCTACACCTTC.

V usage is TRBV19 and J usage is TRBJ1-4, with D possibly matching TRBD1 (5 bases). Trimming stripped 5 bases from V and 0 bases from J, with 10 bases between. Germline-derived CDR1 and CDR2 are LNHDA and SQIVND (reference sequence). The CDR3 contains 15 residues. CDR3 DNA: TGTGCCAGTAGTCATCAGGGTTCAACTAATGAAAAACTGTTTTTT. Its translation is CASSHQGSTNEKLFF.

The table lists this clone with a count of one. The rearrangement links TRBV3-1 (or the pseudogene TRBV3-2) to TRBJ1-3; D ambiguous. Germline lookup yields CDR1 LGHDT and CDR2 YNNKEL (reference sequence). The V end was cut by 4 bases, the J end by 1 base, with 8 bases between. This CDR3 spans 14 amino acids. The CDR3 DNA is TGTGCCAGCAGCCCCCCGGGGTCTGGAAACACCATATATTTT. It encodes CASSPPGSGNTIYF.

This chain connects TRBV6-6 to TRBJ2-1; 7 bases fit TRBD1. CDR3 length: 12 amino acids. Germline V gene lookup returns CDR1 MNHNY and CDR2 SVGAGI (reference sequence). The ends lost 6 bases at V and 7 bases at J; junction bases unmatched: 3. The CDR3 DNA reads TGTGCCAGCAGCCTCAGGGGGAATGAGCAGTTCTTC. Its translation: CASSLRGNEQFF.

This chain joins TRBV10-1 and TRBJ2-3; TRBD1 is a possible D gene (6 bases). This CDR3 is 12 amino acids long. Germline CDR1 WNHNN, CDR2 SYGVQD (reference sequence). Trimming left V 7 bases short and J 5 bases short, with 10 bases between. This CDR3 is CASKGQIDTQYF. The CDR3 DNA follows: TGCGCCAGCAAAGGACAGATAGATACGCAGTATTTT.

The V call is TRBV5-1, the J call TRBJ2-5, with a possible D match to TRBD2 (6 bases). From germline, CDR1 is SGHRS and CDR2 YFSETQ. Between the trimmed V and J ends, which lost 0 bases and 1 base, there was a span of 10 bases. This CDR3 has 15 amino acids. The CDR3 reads CASSLGAGPQETQYF. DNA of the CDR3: TGCGCCAGCAGCTTGGGAGCGGGCCCCCAAGAGACCCAGTACTTC.

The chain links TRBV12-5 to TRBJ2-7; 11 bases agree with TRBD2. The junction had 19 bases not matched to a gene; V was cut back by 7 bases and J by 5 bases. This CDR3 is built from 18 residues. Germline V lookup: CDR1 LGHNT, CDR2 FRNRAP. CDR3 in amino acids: CASAPSTSGGGPTHEQYF. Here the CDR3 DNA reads TGTGCTAGTGCCCCCTCTACTAGCGGGGGAGGTCCCACCCACGAGCAGTACTTC.

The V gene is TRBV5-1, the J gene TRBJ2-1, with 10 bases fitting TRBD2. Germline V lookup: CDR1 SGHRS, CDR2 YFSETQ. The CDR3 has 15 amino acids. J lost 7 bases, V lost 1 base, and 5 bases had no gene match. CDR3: CASSLLAGAGNEQFF. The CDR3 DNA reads TGCGCCAGCAGCTTGCTAGCGGGGGCAGGGAATGAGCAGTTCTTC.

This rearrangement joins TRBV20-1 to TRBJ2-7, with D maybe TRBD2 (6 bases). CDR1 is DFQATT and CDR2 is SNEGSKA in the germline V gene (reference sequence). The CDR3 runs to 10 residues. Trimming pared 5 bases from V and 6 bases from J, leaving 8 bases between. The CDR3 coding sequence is TGCAGTGCTTATAGCGGCGAGCAGTACTTC. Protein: CSAYSGEQYF.

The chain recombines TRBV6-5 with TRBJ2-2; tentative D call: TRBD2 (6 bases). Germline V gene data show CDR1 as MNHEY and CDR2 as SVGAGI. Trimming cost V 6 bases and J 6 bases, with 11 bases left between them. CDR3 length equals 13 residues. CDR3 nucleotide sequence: TGTGCCAGCAGACCAGGCGGGGCCGGGGAGCTGTTTTTT. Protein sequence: CASRPGGAGELFF.

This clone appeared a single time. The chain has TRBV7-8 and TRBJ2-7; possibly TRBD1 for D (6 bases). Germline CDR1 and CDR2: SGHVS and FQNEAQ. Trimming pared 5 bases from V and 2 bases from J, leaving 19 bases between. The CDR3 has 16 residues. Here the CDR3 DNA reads TGTGCCAGCAGCCCGCCTCGCACGACAGGAACCTACGAGCAGTACTTC. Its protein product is CASSPPRTTGTYEQYF. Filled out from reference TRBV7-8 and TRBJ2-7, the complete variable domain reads GAGVSQSPRYKVAKRGQDVALRCDPISGHVSLFWYQQALGQGPEFLTYFQNEAQLDKSGLPSDRFFAERPEGSVSTLKIQRTQQEDSAVYLCASSPPRTTGTYEQYFGPGTRLTVT.

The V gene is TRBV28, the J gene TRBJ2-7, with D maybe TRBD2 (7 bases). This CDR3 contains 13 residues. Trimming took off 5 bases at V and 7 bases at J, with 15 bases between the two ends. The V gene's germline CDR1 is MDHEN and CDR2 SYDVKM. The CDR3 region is CASSNGGLGEQYF. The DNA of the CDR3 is TGTGCCAGCAGTAACGGGGGGCTGGGGGAGCAGTACTTC.

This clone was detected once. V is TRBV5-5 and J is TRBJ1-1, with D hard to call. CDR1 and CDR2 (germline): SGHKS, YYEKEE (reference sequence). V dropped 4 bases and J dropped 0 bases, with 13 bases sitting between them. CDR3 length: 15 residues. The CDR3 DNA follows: TGTGCCAGCAGCAGTGCCCGAGGGATGAACACTGAAGCTTTCTTT. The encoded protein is CASSSARGMNTEAFF.

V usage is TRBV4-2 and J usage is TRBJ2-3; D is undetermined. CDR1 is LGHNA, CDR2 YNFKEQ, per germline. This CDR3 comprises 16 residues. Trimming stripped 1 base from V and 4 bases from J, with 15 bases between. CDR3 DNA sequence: TGTGCCAGCAGCCAAGTCGATAGAGATCGCCCAGATACGCAGTATTTT. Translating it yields CASSQVDRDRPDTQYF.

The CDR3, as DNA: TGTGCCTGGAGTGTTCCGGGACTAGCGGGCCCCCAGGAGTATTTT. Protein sequence: CAWSVPGLAGPQEYF. This chain joins TRBV30 and TRBJ2-3; 12 nucleotides line up with TRBD2. The CDR3 extends over 15 amino acids. Germline V gene sequence: CDR1 GTSNPN, CDR2 SVGIG (reference sequence). The V and J ends lost 0 bases and 13 bases, in that order; junction bases with no gene match: 11.